The source of this TCR beta chain is a study of blood T cells in healthy people across ages. In regard to this clonotype: Its antigen is unidentified. Because the CDR3 is missing its conserved closing phenylalanine or tryptophan, this is likely a read error. The limits of the CDR3 on the DNA are not certain, so only TCRdb's listed CDR3 is given.

General study results and limits: It was held that the diversity estimates obtained from one million T cells were underestimates.

The CDR3 comprises 10 residues, both ends counted. The germline V gene encodes CDR1 SQVTM and CDR2 ANQGSEA. A second PCR, run for roughly 7 to 11 cycles, used a sample-barcoded 5' primer plus a J-beta primer mix. TCRdb analysed the 5' RACE reads with MiXCR anew, one entry per CDR3 protein. Here the sample spans over 1.5 million distinct CDR3 sequences, less than 50% being singletons. The clonotype was recovered from a woman between 35 and 50 years old in good health. Sequencing was performed on blood. The rearrangement uses TRBV29-1 and TRBJ2-1. This CDR3 reads CSVDGYTFGS.